Listed below are T cell receptor beta chains from one sample, sequenced in a study of shared clonotypes between healthy human individuals. TCRdb's table, derived via immunoSEQ multiplex PCR, lists solely in-frame clones and lacks some. Of about 980,000 clones listed, around three quarters are singletons. Sample: memory CD4+ T cells sorted from blood. The receptors come from a man aged 18 to 30 in good health. CDR3s include the opening cysteine and the closing phenylalanine or tryptophan. Each record gives: V gene, J gene, CDR3 length, CDR3 protein.

>TRBV19|TRBJ2-1|14
CASSIKASGNEQFF
>TRBV30|TRBJ1-5|15
CAWSAGQGRNQPQHF
>TRBV7-9|TRBJ1-2|13
CASSAGQPYGYTF
>TRBV7-2|TRBJ2-2|16
CASSSGTSAFTGELFF
>TRBV7-9|TRBJ2-7|14
CASSLGQSTYEQYF
>TRBV5-1|TRBJ1-5|15
CASSLESGANQPQHF
>TRBV5-8|TRBJ1-1|15
CASSPRDRVNTEAFF
>TRBV5-6|TRBJ2-1|12
CASSLVGYEQFF
>TRBV6-5|TRBJ2-1|15
CASRRTSGPYNEQFF
>TRBV15|TRBJ1-5|14
CATSRDPTRWPQHF
>TRBV6-5|TRBJ2-7|16
CASSYSSSGARGTQYF
>TRBV28|TRBJ2-5|16
CASSPRHSDWVGTQYF
>TRBV7-8|TRBJ2-7|12
CASSTGISEQYF
>TRBV27|TRBJ1-2|13
CASSLSRASGYTF
>TRBV2|TRBJ2-7|14
CASSMDRAVHEQYF